The sequence of this TCR beta chain was determined in a study of human T cells and chemical hapten exposure. The time point here: patch test 3, about 24 weeks after DPC sensitization. As to treatment: therapeutic diphenylcyclopropenone sensitization with weekly scalp DPC. Germline V gives CDR1 SGHNT, CDR2 YYREEE (reference sequence). The CDR3 sequence is 15 residues long. After removal of 2 bases from V and 2 bases from J, the junction contained 7 bases not matched to a gene. Source study methods: Sample TCR totals centred on a median of around 96,000, ranging about 20,000 to 700,000. TCRdb reprocessed the RACE reads with MiXCR, giving one entry per CDR3 protein. The V and J calls here are based on TCRdb, not the publication. The data hold roughly 100,000 distinct CDR3 sequences, with 30% to 35% observed a single time.

Sample: whole blood, taken in connection with sensitization to the hapten diphenylcyclopropenone (DPC). This receptor was obtained from a man aged 40-49 years with alopecia areata. Some clones in this sample may be carry-over from other donors' samples. The chain links TRBV5-4 to TRBJ2-7; 7 bases fit TRBD2. The CDR3: CASSFWSSGPYEQYF. CDR3 sequence (DNA): TGTGCCAGCAGCTTTTGGTCTAGCGGTCCCTACGAGCAGTACTTC. Filled out from reference TRBV5-4 and TRBJ2-7, the complete variable domain reads ETGVTQSPTHLIKTRGQQVTLRCSSQSGHNTVSWYQQALGQGPQFIFQYYREEENGRGNFPPRFSGLQFPNYSSELNVNALELDDSALYLCASSFWSSGPYEQYFGPGTRLTVT.